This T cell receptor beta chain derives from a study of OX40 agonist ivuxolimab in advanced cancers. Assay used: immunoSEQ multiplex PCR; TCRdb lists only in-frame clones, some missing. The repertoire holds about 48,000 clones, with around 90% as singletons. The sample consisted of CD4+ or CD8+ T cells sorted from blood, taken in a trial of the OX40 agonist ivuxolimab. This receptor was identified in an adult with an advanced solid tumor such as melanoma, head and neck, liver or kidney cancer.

CDR3 amino acids: CASSPSGGTGELFF. For the CDR3, the DNA is TGCGCCAGCAGTCCTAGCGGGGGGACCGGGGAGCTGTTTTTT. The J gene is TRBJ2-2, the V gene TRBV10-2; 11 bases are shared with TRBD2. This CDR3 has 14 amino acids. CDR1 is WSHSY, CDR2 SAAADI, per germline. J gave up 5 bases and V 5 bases, and 1 base lay outside the gene matches.